Each of the 25 T cell receptor beta chains below was sequenced from the same sample in a study of beta chain features in type 1 diabetes. Overall study findings and caveats: Across all four CD4+ subsets, people with type 1 diabetes showed modestly shorter TCRB CDR3s.

For these receptors, no antigen is known. Sequenced material consisted of expressed TCRB transcripts (all of the isolated RNA was reverse transcribed). Data came from immunoSEQ multiplex PCR; TCRdb stores just in-frame clones and leaves some out. There are about 280,000 clones in the sample; 15% occur only once, and less than 0.02% lies in the top ten. The sequenced material came from naive CD4+ T cells from blood. All receptors derive from a man younger than 30 with type 1 diabetes.

This clone occurred a few times. The chain carries TRBV21-1 and TRBJ2-1; the table calls TRBD1, which could not be checked here. TRBV21-1 is designated a pseudogene. The CDR3 has 19 amino acids. For the CDR3, the DNA is TGTGCCAGCAGCAAAGCGCTTTTATGTGACAGGGGGATCTACAATGAGCAGTTCTTC. It yields the protein CASSKALLCDRGIYNEQFF.

The J gene is TRBJ1-6, the V gene TRBV7-2, with 10 bases matching TRBD1. The CDR3 covers 16 residues. Germline assignment: CDR1 SGHTA and CDR2 FQGNSA. Trimming cost V 5 bases and J 6 bases; bases outside gene matches: 7. CDR3 protein: CASSPDRGRGNSPLHF. As DNA, the CDR3 is TGTGCCAGCAGCCCTGACAGGGGGCGCGGTAATTCACCCCTCCACTTT. Full variable domain (missing parts from reference TRBV7-2 and TRBJ1-6): GAGVSQSPSNKVTEKGKDVELRCDPISGHTALYWYRQSLGQGLEFLIYFQGNSAPDKSGLPSDRFSAERTGGSVSTLTIQRTQQEDSAVYLCASSPDRGRGNSPLHFGNGTRLTVT.

This clone was counted only a few times. The chain joins TRBV28 to TRBJ2-7; a possible D gene is TRBD1 (7 bases). Germline assignment: CDR1 MDHEN and CDR2 SYDVKM. This CDR3 has 14 amino acids. Trimming pared 8 bases from V and 2 bases from J, leaving 16 bases between. The CDR3 nucleotides are TGTGCCAGCTCCCCCGGGGGACAGACCTACGAGCAGTACTTC. Protein: CASSPGGQTYEQYF. Supplemented by reference TRBV28 and TRBJ2-7, the full variable domain reads DVKVTQSSRYLVKRTGEKVFLECVQDMDHENMFWYRQDPGLGLRLIYFSYDVKMKEKGDIPEGYSVSREKKERFSLILESASTNQTSMYLCASSPGGQTYEQYFGPGTRLTVT.

This clone appeared a few times. The V call is TRBV15, the J call TRBJ2-7; 10 nucleotides align to TRBD1. With 5 bases clipped from V and 2 bases from J, the junction kept 6 bases outside the gene matches. Germline values: CDR1 LNHNV, CDR2 YYDKDF (reference sequence). The CDR3 covers 15 residues. The CDR3 spells CATSDRDRGPYEQYF. The CDR3 region has the DNA TGTGCCACCAGCGACCGGGACAGGGGCCCCTACGAGCAGTACTTC.

A word on this clone: One junction end disagrees with the germline gene, perhaps due to a read error. This rearrangement joins TRBV7-9 to TRBJ1-5, with 9 nucleotides matching TRBD1. CDR1 is SEHNR, CDR2 FQNEAQ, per germline (reference sequence). CDR3 length: 16 amino acids. CDR3 in DNA: TGTACCAGCAGCCCGGGAGGACAGGGGCGAGTCCAGCCCCAGCATTTT. Protein: CTSSPGGQGRVQPQHF.

The chain uses TRBV4-2 and TRBJ2-1, with 9 positions matching TRBD2. This CDR3 comprises 16 residues. The trim removed 3 bases at V and 3 bases at J, leaving 6 bases unmatched. Germline V gene sequence: CDR1 LGHNA, CDR2 YNFKEQ. The CDR3, as DNA: TGTGCCAGCAGCCAGGAGCTAGCGGGAAACTACAATGAGCAGTTCTTC. Amino acid sequence: CASSQELAGNYNEQFF.

J is TRBJ2-7 and V is TRBV5-1; TRBD1 matches at 8 bases. Looked up from germline, CDR1 is SGHRS and CDR2 is YFSETQ. Trimming removed 4 bases from V and 6 bases from J; junction bases left unmatched: 6. CDR3 length: 13 amino acids. CDR3 in DNA: TGCGCCAGCAGCCCGACAGGGGAGCGCGAGCAGTACTTC. Protein product: CASSPTGEREQYF.

About this clone: This CDR3 is also generated by other DNA sequences in the sample. V usage is TRBV2 and J usage is TRBJ1-5; D is ambiguous. The CDR3 spans 14 residues. Deletions cut 3 bases from V and 0 bases from J, with 6 bases between. Germline loops: CDR1 SNHLY, CDR2 FYNNEI. The CDR3 loop is CASSDRGSNQPQHF. The CDR3 coding sequence is TGTGCCAGCAGTGACAGAGGTAGCAATCAGCCCCAGCATTTT.

This clone was found a few times. The chain couples TRBV6-6 to TRBJ2-1; tentatively, D is TRBD2 (6 bases). In germline, CDR1 is MNHNY, CDR2 SVGAGI (reference sequence). Deletions cut 2 bases from V and 4 bases from J, with 12 bases between. This CDR3 is 15 amino acids long. The chain's CDR3 is CASSYGGVRYNEQFF. CDR3 nucleotide sequence: TGTGCCAGCAGTTACGGAGGGGTTAGATACAATGAGCAGTTCTTC.

V and J are TRBV19 and TRBJ1-2; the match to TRBD1 covers 10 bases. Germline CDR1 is LNHDA and CDR2 is SQIVND (reference sequence). The V and J ends lost 6 bases and 7 bases, in that order; junction bases with no gene match: 5. The CDR3 totals 13 residues. The CDR3 reads CASSSTGGSGYTF. CDR3 nucleotide sequence: TGTGCCAGTAGCTCGACAGGGGGCTCTGGCTACACCTTC.

This clone was found a few times. CDR3 DNA sequence: TGTGCCAGCAGTGTCGGGTCCTACGAGCAGTACTTC. Protein product: CASSVGSYEQYF. The V call is TRBV28, the J call TRBJ2-7, with no clear D. The CDR3 is 12 amino acids. V was trimmed by 5 bases and J by 1 base, leaving 6 bases between them. Germline V gene data show CDR1 as MDHEN and CDR2 as SYDVKM.

This chain links TRBV20-1 with TRBJ2-3; no firm D call. CDR1 DFQATT and CDR2 SNEGSKA come from the germline V gene (reference sequence). The ends were cut back, 6 bases at V and 3 bases at J, with 7 bases in the middle. The CDR3 runs 11 residues. CDR3 sequence (DNA): TGCAGTGCCAGACTTACAGATACGCAGTATTTT. Translating it yields CSARLTDTQYF.

The rearrangement joins TRBV18 to TRBJ1-5; 10 nucleotides agree with TRBD1. J lost 6 bases, V lost 3 bases, and 5 bases had no gene match. CDR3 length: 15 residues. CDR1 is KGHSH, CDR2 LQKENI, per germline. CDR3 protein: CASSPLGTGVQPQHF. The CDR3 nucleotides read TGTGCCAGCTCACCCCTCGGGACAGGGGTTCAGCCCCAGCATTTT.

Here the CDR3 reads CASSIAGDSIYGYTF. The CDR3 DNA reads as TGTGCCAGCAGTATTGCAGGGGACAGCATCTATGGCTACACCTTC. The chain has TRBV5-4 and TRBJ1-2, with 7 bases identical to TRBD1. Germline V gives CDR1 SGHNT, CDR2 YYREEE (reference sequence). V trimming: 5 bases; J trimming: 4 bases; junction bases outside the gene matches: 11. The CDR3 extends over 15 amino acids.

The rearrangement joins TRBV29-1 to TRBJ1-1; D is undetermined. V was clipped by 1 base and J by 4 bases, with 10 bases between them. The germline gives CDR1 SQVTM, CDR2 ANQGSEA. The CDR3 is 13 residues long. The CDR3 region is CSVEGHIRTEAFF. The CDR3 region has the DNA TGCAGCGTTGAAGGACATATTCGCACTGAAGCTTTCTTT.

V usage is TRBV28 and J usage is TRBJ1-6, with 8 bases matching TRBD1. CDR1 MDHEN and CDR2 SYDVKM come from the germline V gene. The CDR3 consists of 15 residues. The ends lost 6 bases at V and 7 bases at J; junction bases unmatched: 8. The DNA for the CDR3 is TGTGCCAGCAGCTCTGCGGACAGGGAGAATTCACCCCTCCACTTT. The encoded protein is CASSSADRENSPLHF.

This clone came up a few times. Other DNA sequences of this sample code for an identical CDR3. This chain uses TRBV5-1 with TRBJ2-1; D remains ambiguous. The germline V gene has CDR1 SGHRS and CDR2 YFSETQ. The CDR3 loop spans 12 amino acids. With 4 bases removed from V and 1 base from J, the gap between germline ends came to 3 bases. DNA of the CDR3: TGCGCCAGCAGCCTATCCTACAATGAGCAGTTCTTC. This gives the protein CASSLSYNEQFF.

Only a few counts were recorded for this clone. This chain connects TRBV4-3 to TRBJ2-1, with 7 bases aligning to TRBD2. Germline V gene sequence: CDR1 LGHNA, CDR2 YSLEER. This CDR3 is 13 amino acids long. V shed 5 bases and J 10 bases; nucleotides not matched to a gene: 8. CDR3 residues: CASSDDWGGEQFF. The CDR3 nucleotides read TGCGCCAGCAGCGATGATTGGGGGGGGGAGCAGTTCTTC.

This clone was detected a few times. This chain links TRBV28 with TRBJ2-2, with TRBD1 matching over 7 bases. The CDR3 runs to 14 residues. V shed 2 bases and J 13 bases; nucleotides not matched to a gene: 10. CDR1 and CDR2 (germline): MDHEN, SYDVKM. The CDR3 region has the DNA TGTGCCAGCAGTTTAGGGACAGTACACCGGGCGCTGTTTTTT. Translating gives CASSLGTVHRALFF.

The chain joins TRBV6-5 to TRBJ2-5, with 8 bases that match TRBD1. This CDR3 is 14 amino acids long. From germline, CDR1 is MNHEY and CDR2 SVGAGI. After removal of 5 bases from V and 1 base from J, the junction contained 3 bases not matched to a gene. The CDR3 sequence is CASSRTGFQETQYF. The CDR3, as DNA: TGTGCCAGCAGTCGGACAGGGTTCCAAGAGACCCAGTACTTC.

CDR3 in amino acids: CASSYRTGRVNYGYTF. CDR3 DNA sequence: TGTGCCAGCAGCTACCGCACAGGGAGGGTCAACTATGGCTACACCTTC. This chain uses TRBV5-6 with TRBJ1-2; D may be TRBD1 (6 bases). This CDR3 is built from 16 residues. Trimming pared 3 bases from V and 2 bases from J, leaving 17 bases between. CDR1 SGHDT and CDR2 YYEEEE come from the germline V gene.

This clone was observed a handful of times. The chain recombines TRBV27 with TRBJ2-7; 14 nucleotides match TRBD2. This CDR3 has 14 amino acids. V shed 5 bases, J shed 6 bases, and the junction held 3 bases outside the gene matches. Germline V lookup: CDR1 MNHEY, CDR2 SMNVEV (reference sequence). The CDR3 here is CASSPGTSGSEQYF. In DNA, the CDR3 is TGTGCCAGCAGTCCAGGGACTAGCGGGAGCGAGCAGTACTTC.

This clone has a handful of counts. The rearrangement links TRBV2 to TRBJ1-1; TRBD1 matches 9 bases. Germline V lookup: CDR1 SNHLY, CDR2 FYNNEI. After removal of 6 bases from V and 10 bases from J, the junction contained 6 bases not matched to a gene. This CDR3 has 12 residues. The CDR3 DNA is TGTGCCAGCAGCGGACAGGGGATTCGAGCTTTCTTT. Encoded protein: CASSGQGIRAFF.

In its sample, this clone was seen a few times. The rearrangement links TRBV18 to TRBJ2-7, with D possibly being TRBD1 (7 bases). Trimming took off 0 bases at V and 7 bases at J, with 13 bases between the two ends. In germline, CDR1 is KGHSH, CDR2 LQKENI. The CDR3 consists of 14 residues. The CDR3 coding sequence is TGTGCCAGCTCACCACCGGAGGGGGCAGGGGAGCAGTACTTC. Translating gives CASSPPEGAGEQYF.

The J gene is TRBJ1-2, the V gene TRBV20-1; D not resolved. The germline gives CDR1 DFQATT, CDR2 SNEGSKA (reference sequence). CDR3 length: 11 residues. V gave up 3 bases and J gave up 10 bases, with 12 bases separating them. The CDR3, as DNA: TGCAGTGCTAGTGCCAGGCTCCCCTACACCTTC. Translating it yields CSASARLPYTF.